The entry below describes one T cell receptor beta chain. What it recognizes is unknown. The sample originates from a study of T cells after yellow fever vaccination. A 5'RACE template-switching step, the method used to make TCR cDNA, added a universal primer site and UMIs. From the 5' RACE reads, TCRdb called clonotypes with MiXCR, one entry per CDR3 protein. The sample includes approximately 140,000 distinct CDR3 sequences, less than 9.5% of them seen just once. Looked up from germline, CDR1 is WNHNN and CDR2 is SYGVQD (reference sequence). The CDR3 loop spans 11 amino acids. V lost 10 bases, J lost 2 bases, and 7 bases lay in between. Broader study findings: There was a small share of clonotypes that showed up in both the CD4 and CD8 compartments. Abundant contaminating clonotypes from the bulk population could appear in FACS-sorted repertoires. Post-booster repertoires contained most primary-vaccination clones again (roughly 95% CD4, around 88% CD8).

This material consisted of CD4+ T cells sorted from PBMCs, taken 5 days after the yellow fever booster vaccination. The rearrangement joins TRBV10-1 to TRBJ2-3; possibly TRBD2 for D (5 bases). This clonotype was sampled from a man aged 25-40 years who received the YFV17D yellow fever vaccine. CDR3 sequence reads: CANGDTDTQYF. CDR3 nucleotide sequence: TGCGCCAACGGGGACACAGATACGCAGTATTTT.